Sequencing of this T cell receptor (beta chain) was carried out in a study of shared clonotypes between healthy human individuals. Overall study results and limits: It was observed that about 5% of naive CD4 clonotypes were shared across several donors.

At deep level, the assay was performed. It was across several immunoSEQ plates that each subset's genomic DNA was evenly split. Using immunoSEQ multiplex PCR, the repertoire was profiled, and TCRdb retains in-frame clones only, with some absent. The repertoire has around 1.5 million clones, about 98% of them found once; the top ten carry roughly 0.4%. After removal of 2 bases from V and 6 bases from J, the junction contained 9 bases not matched to a gene. The length of the CDR3 is 15 residues. Germline CDR1 and CDR2: SNHLY and FYNNEI. As concerns this clone: Its antigen is undetermined.

Healthy HIV-negative adults without recent acute infections or vaccinations served as donors. V and J are TRBV2 and TRBJ1-1, with 7 bases aligning to TRBD1. The receptor's source is a man aged 30-40 years in good health. The sequenced sample consisted of naive CD4+ T cells sorted from blood. Subset described: CD45RA+ positively selected. CDR3 nucleotide sequence: TGTGCCAGCAGTGAATCAAGGGGGCTAGGGGCTGAAGCTTTCTTT. This encodes CASSESRGLGAEAFF.